Below are 13 T cell receptor beta chains sequenced from a single sample in a study of identical twins. In TCRdb, the 5' RACE reads were re-called with MiXCR into one record per CDR3 protein. Here the sample spans about 280,000 distinct CDR3 sequences, under 9.5% being singletons. The data also belong to a second study, concerning yellow fever vaccine responses in identical twins.

Input material: memory (CD45RO+) T cells sorted from blood. These receptors were collected from a woman aged 18-29 years in good health.

There are many counts of this clonotype. The rearrangement links TRBV7-9 to TRBJ2-2, with D perhaps assigned TRBD1 or TRBD2 (6 bases each). The V gene's germline CDR1 is SEHNR and CDR2 FQNEAQ (reference sequence). Trimming left V 1 base short and J 6 bases short, with 15 bases between. This CDR3 has 16 amino acids. The CDR3 region is CASSLVVGGEPGELFF. DNA for the CDR3: TGTGCCAGCAGCTTAGTAGTCGGGGGCGAACCCGGGGAGCTGTTTTTT.

This clonotype was counted a few times. CDR3 nucleotides: TGTGCTAGTGGTTTGGCCGCCCTGTCGGGGGCCAACGTCCTGACTTTC. As protein: CASGLAALSGANVLTF. This rearrangement joins TRBV12-5 to TRBJ2-6; D not certain. This CDR3 region has 16 residues. Trimming took off 1 base at V and 4 bases at J, with 11 bases between the two ends. Germline V gene data show CDR1 as LGHNT and CDR2 as FRNRAP.

The rearrangement uses TRBV6-2 or TRBV6-3 and TRBJ2-7; D may be TRBD1 (5 bases). V was clipped by 3 bases and J by 4 bases, with 16 bases between them. The CDR3 has 15 residues. CDR1 is MNHEY and CDR2 is SVGEGT in the germline V gene. CDR3 loop: CASSYNRQTVYEQYF. The CDR3 DNA reads as TGTGCCAGCAGTTATAATCGACAGACTGTATACGAGCAGTACTTC.

In this sample, this clonotype turned up many times. This sequence joins TRBV6-6 and TRBJ1-1; D is unresolved. CDR1 is MNHNY, CDR2 SVGAGI, per germline (reference sequence). The CDR3 runs 12 residues. V was trimmed by 6 bases and J by 9 bases, leaving 14 bases between them. CDR3 sequence: CASRHGKLKAFF. The CDR3 coding sequence is TGTGCCAGCAGGCACGGAAAATTGAAAGCTTTCTTT.

This clonotype turned up a few times. The J gene is TRBJ1-5, the V gene TRBV28, with 9 bases that match TRBD1. The ends lost 6 bases at V and 1 base at J; junction bases unmatched: 7. CDR3 length: 16 amino acids. The V gene's germline CDR1 is MDHEN and CDR2 SYDVKM. In DNA form, the CDR3 reads TGTGCCAGCAGCAATTTCGACAGGGGGAGCAATCAGCCCCAGCATTTT. This gives the protein CASSNFDRGSNQPQHF. Full variable domain (missing parts from reference TRBV28 and TRBJ1-5): DVKVTQSSRYLVKRTGEKVFLECVQDMDHENMFWYRQDPGLGLRLIYFSYDVKMKEKGDIPEGYSVSREKKERFSLILESASTNQTSMYLCASSNFDRGSNQPQHFGDGTRLSIL.

This chain uses TRBV24-1 with TRBJ2-1, with D possibly being TRBD1 or TRBD2 (5 bases each). The CDR3 consists of 15 residues. Trimming stripped 4 bases from V and 7 bases from J, with 16 bases between. Per the germline V gene, CDR1 is KGHDR and CDR2 is SFDVKD. CDR3 region: CATSDTGAPENEQFF. For the CDR3, the DNA is TGTGCCACCAGTGACACCGGGGCTCCTGAGAATGAGCAGTTCTTC.

This clonotype was seen at least ten times. The rearrangement links TRBV12-3 or TRBV12-4 to TRBJ2-2; D might be TRBD1 (6 bases). Between the trimmed V and J ends, which lost 8 bases and 4 bases, there was a span of 17 bases. This CDR3 comprises 15 residues. This CDR3 reads CASSGMGAGTGELFF. CDR3 DNA: TGTGCCAGCTCAGGGATGGGGGCGGGCACCGGGGAGCTGTTTTTT.

V gene TRBV20-1 combines with J gene TRBJ2-1; the D gene is possibly TRBD2 (6 bases). V lost 3 bases and J 5 bases, leaving 17 bases between the germline ends. The CDR3 contains 15 residues. Per germline, CDR1 DFQATT and CDR2 SNEGSKA (reference sequence). In DNA, the CDR3 is TGCAGTGCTAGTCCCGGCGGGACGACTAACAATGAGCAGTTCTTC. Translation: CSASPGGTTNNEQFF.

The genes are TRBV10-1 and TRBJ2-1; the D is unclear. Germline lookup yields CDR1 WNHNN and CDR2 SYGVQD (reference sequence). Trimming removed 3 bases at V and 0 bases at J, with 12 bases between. CDR3 length: 16 amino acids. CDR3 protein: CASSEGLGSSYNEQFF. The CDR3 bases are TGCGCCAGCAGTGAAGGTTTGGGAAGCTCCTACAATGAGCAGTTCTTC.

V is TRBV11-2 and J is TRBJ1-1, with TRBD1 matching 7 bases. There are 16 residues in the CDR3. Germline-derived CDR1 and CDR2 are SGHAT and FQNNGV. V was clipped by 1 base and J by 0 bases; unmatched bases: 5. The CDR3 here is CASSLAGGQLNTEAFF. The CDR3 DNA reads TGTGCCAGCAGCTTAGCAGGGGGACAGCTGAACACTGAAGCTTTCTTT.

In its sample, this clonotype was seen many times. The chain uses TRBV7-2 and TRBJ2-3, with D possibly TRBD2 on 5 matching bases. V gave up 3 bases and J gave up 4 bases, with 5 bases separating them. The CDR3 contains 12 residues. Per germline, CDR1 SGHTA and CDR2 FQGNSA. The CDR3 loop is CASSFSADTQYF. The CDR3 DNA sequence: TGTGCCAGCAGCTTTAGCGCAGATACGCAGTATTTT.

Many counts were recorded for this clonotype. The V call is TRBV7-2, the J call TRBJ2-1; 9 bases match TRBD1. CDR3 length equals 17 residues. CDR1 SGHTA and CDR2 FQGNSA come from the germline V gene. V lost 5 bases and J lost 0; bases outside the gene matches: 8. The CDR3 DNA reads as TGTGCCAGCAGCCCAACCGGGACAGGGATCTCCTACAATGAGCAGTTCTTC. Encoded protein: CASSPTGTGISYNEQFF.

The V gene is TRBV3-1, the J gene TRBJ1-5; D may be TRBD1 (5 bases). The germline V and J ends were trimmed by 1 base and 9 bases, with 10 bases remaining between them. This CDR3 has 13 residues. Per the germline V gene, CDR1 is LGHDT and CDR2 is YNNKEL (reference sequence). DNA for the CDR3: TGTGCCAGCAGCCAAGGGGGCCAAGGGCCCCAGCATTTT. This translates into CASSQGGQGPQHF.